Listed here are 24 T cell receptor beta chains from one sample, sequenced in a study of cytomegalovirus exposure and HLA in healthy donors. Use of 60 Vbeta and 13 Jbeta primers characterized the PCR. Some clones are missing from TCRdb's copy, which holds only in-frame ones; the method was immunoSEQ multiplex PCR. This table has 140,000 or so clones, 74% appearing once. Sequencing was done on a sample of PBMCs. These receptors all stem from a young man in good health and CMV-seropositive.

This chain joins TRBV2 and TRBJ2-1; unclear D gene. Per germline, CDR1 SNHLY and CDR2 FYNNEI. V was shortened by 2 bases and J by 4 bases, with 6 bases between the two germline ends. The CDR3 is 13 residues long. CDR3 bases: TGTGCCAGCAGTGAACTTCCTTACAATGAGCAGTTCTTC. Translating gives CASSELPYNEQFF.

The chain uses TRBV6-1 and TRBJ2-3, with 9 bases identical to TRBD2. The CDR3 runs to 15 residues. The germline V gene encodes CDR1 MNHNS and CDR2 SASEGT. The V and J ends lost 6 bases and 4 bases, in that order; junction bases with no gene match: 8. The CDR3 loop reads CASRGVAGGPDTQYF. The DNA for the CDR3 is TGTGCCAGCAGGGGAGTGGCGGGGGGGCCAGATACGCAGTATTTT.

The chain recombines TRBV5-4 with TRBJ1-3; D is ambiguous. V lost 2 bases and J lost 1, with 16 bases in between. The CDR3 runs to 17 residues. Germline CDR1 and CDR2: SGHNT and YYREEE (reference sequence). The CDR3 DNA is TGTGCCAGCAGCTTTGCCCCAGGTCCTGGGTCTGGAAACACCATATATTTT. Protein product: CASSFAPGPGSGNTIYF.

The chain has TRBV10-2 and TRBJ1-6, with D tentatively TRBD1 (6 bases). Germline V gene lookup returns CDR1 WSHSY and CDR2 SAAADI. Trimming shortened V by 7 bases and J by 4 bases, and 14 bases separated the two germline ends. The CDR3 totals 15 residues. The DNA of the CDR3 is TGCGCCAGCACCCGACAGGAGCCATATAATTCACCCCTCCACTTT. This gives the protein CASTRQEPYNSPLHF.

The CDR3 reads CASSIFETQYF. DNA of the CDR3: TGTGCCAGTAGTATCTTCGAGACCCAGTACTTC. The chain combines TRBV19 with TRBJ2-5; D ambiguous. The CDR3 has 11 residues. Per the germline V gene, CDR1 is LNHDA and CDR2 is SQIVND (reference sequence). V was trimmed by 3 bases and J by 5 bases, leaving 4 bases between them.

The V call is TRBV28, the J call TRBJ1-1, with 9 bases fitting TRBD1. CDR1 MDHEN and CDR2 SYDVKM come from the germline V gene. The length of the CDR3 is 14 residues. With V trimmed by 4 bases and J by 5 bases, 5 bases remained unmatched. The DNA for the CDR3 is TGTGCCAGCAGTTCCGGACAGGGGAGAACTGAAGCTTTCTTT. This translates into CASSSGQGRTEAFF.

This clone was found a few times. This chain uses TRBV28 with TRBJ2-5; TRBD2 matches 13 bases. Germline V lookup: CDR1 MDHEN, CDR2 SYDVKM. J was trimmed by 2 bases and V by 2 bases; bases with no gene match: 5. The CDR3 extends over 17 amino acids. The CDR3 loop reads CASSLIGLAGVQETQYF. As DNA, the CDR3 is TGTGCCAGCAGTTTAATCGGACTAGCGGGAGTTCAAGAGACCCAGTACTTC.

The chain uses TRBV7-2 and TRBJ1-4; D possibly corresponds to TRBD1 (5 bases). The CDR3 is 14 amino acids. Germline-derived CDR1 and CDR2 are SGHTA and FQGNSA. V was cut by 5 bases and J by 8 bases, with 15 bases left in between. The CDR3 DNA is TGTGCCAGCAGCCGGGACCCCGGGGGGGAAAAACTGTTTTTT. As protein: CASSRDPGGEKLFF.

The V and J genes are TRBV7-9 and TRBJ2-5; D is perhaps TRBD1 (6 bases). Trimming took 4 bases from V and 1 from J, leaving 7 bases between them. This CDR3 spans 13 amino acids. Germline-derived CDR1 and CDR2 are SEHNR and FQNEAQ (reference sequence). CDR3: CASSSDSQETQYF. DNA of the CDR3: TGTGCCAGCAGCTCGGACAGCCAAGAGACCCAGTACTTC.

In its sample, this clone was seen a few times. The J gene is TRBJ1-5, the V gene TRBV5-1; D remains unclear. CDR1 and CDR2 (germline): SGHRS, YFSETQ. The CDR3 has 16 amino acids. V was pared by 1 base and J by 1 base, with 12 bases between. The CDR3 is CASSLYALESNQPQHF. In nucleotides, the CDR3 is TGCGCCAGCAGCTTGTATGCCCTTGAGAGCAATCAGCCCCAGCATTTT. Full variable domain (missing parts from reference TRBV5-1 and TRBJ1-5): KAGVTQTPRYLIKTRGQQVTLSCSPISGHRSVSWYQQTPGQGLQFLFEYFSETQRNKGNFPGRFSGRQFSNSRSEMNVSTLELGDSALYLCASSLYALESNQPQHFGDGTRLSIL.

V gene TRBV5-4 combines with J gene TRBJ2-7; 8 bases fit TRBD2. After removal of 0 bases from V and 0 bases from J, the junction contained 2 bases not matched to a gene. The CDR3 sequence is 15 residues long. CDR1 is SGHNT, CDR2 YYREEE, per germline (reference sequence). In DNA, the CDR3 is TGTGCCAGCAGCTTGGATAGCGGGGCCTCCTACGAGCAGTACTTC. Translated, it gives CASSLDSGASYEQYF.

CDR3 bases: TGTGCCAGCAGCCTCCTAAAGACAGGGGCTAATGAAAAACTGTTTTTT. Its protein is CASSLLKTGANEKLFF. The rearrangement uses TRBV6-6 and TRBJ1-4, with 8 bases that match TRBD1. This CDR3 has 16 amino acids. CDR1 and CDR2 (germline): MNHNY, SVGAGI (reference sequence). Trimming removed 6 bases from V and 3 bases from J; junction bases left unmatched: 9.

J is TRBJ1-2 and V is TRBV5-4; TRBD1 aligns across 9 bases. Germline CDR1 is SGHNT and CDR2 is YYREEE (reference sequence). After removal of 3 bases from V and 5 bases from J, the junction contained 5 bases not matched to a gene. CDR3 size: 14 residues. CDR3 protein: CASSSRDREYGYTF. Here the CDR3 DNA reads TGTGCCAGCAGCTCCCGGGACAGGGAGTATGGCTACACCTTC. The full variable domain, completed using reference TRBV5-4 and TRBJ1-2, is ETGVTQSPTHLIKTRGQQVTLRCSSQSGHNTVSWYQQALGQGPQFIFQYYREEENGRGNFPPRFSGLQFPNYSSELNVNALELDDSALYLCASSSRDREYGYTFGSGTRLTVV.

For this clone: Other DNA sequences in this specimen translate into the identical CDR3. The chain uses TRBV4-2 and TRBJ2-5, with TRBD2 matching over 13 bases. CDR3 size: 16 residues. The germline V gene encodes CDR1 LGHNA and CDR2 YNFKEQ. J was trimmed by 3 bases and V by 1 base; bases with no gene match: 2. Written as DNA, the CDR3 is TGTGCCAGCAGCCAAGGGACTAGCGGGGGAGAAGAGACCCAGTACTTC. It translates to CASSQGTSGGEETQYF.

The CDR3 sequence is CASTTSGPDTQYF. The CDR3 DNA is TGCGCCAGCACAACTAGCGGCCCAGATACGCAGTATTTT. J is TRBJ2-3 and V is TRBV5-1; 8 bases map to TRBD2. Germline assignment: CDR1 SGHRS and CDR2 YFSETQ. The CDR3 length is 13 residues. Losses at the gene ends were 6 bases for V and 4 bases for J; bases not matched to a gene: 4. The whole variable domain, filled in from reference TRBV5-1 and TRBJ2-3, reads KAGVTQTPRYLIKTRGQQVTLSCSPISGHRSVSWYQQTPGQGLQFLFEYFSETQRNKGNFPGRFSGRQFSNSRSEMNVSTLELGDSALYLCASTTSGPDTQYFGPGTRLTVL.

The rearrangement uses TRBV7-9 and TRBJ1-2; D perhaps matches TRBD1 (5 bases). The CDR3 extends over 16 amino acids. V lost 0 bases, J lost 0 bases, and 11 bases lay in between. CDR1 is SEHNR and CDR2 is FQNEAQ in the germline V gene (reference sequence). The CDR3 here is CASSLARDLSNYGYTF. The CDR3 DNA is TGTGCCAGCAGCTTAGCCAGGGACTTATCTAACTATGGCTACACCTTC. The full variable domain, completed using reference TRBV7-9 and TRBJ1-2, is DTGVSQNPRHKITKRGQNVTFRCDPISEHNRLYWYRQTLGQGPEFLTYFQNEAQLEKSRLLSDRFSAERPKGSFSTLEIQRTEQGDSAMYLCASSLARDLSNYGYTFGSGTRLTVV.

CDR3 protein: CASASGISSYNEQFF. As DNA, the CDR3 is TGTGCCAGCGCTAGCGGGATAAGCTCCTACAATGAGCAGTTCTTC. This chain connects TRBV9 to TRBJ2-1; 9 bases align to TRBD2. Germline values: CDR1 SGDLS, CDR2 YYNGEE. V dropped 7 bases and J dropped 0; count of bases not matched to a gene: 5. The CDR3 is 15 amino acids.

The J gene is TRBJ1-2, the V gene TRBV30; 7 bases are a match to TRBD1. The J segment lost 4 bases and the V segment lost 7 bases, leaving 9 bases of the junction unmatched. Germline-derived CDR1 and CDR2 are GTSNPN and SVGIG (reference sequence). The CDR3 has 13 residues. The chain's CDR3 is CAFIGTDTYGYTF. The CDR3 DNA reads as TGTGCCTTCATAGGGACAGACACCTATGGCTACACCTTC.

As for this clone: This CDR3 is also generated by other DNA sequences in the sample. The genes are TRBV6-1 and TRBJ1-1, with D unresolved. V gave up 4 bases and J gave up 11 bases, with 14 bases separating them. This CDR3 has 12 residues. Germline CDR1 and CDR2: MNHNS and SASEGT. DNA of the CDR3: TGTGCCAGCAGTGTGCGCCAACTTGAGGCTTTCTTT. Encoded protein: CASSVRQLEAFF.

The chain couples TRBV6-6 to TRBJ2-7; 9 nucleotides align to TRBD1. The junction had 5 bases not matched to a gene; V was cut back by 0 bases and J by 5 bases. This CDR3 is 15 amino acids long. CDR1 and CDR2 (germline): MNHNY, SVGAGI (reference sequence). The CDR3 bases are TGTGCCAGCAGTTACTCTGATGACAGGGGGAACGAGCAGTACTTC. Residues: CASSYSDDRGNEQYF.

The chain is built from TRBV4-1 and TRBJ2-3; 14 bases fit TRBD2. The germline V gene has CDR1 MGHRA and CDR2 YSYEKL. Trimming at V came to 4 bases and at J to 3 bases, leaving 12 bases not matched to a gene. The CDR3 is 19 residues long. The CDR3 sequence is CASSPSKPGLAGVTDTQYF. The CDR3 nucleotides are TGCGCCAGCAGCCCCAGCAAGCCGGGACTAGCGGGAGTAACAGATACGCAGTATTTT.

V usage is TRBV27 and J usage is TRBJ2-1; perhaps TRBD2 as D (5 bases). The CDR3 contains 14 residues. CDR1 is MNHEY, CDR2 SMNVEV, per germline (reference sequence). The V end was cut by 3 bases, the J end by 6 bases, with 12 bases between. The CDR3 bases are TGTGCCAGCAGTTTCCTAGGCCGGGGCAATGAGCAGTTCTTC. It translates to CASSFLGRGNEQFF.

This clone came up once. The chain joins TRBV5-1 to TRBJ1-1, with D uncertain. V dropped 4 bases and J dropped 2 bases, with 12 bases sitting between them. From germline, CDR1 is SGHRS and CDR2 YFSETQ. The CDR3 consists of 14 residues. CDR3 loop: CASSVGRTNTEAFF. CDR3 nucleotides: TGCGCCAGCAGCGTGGGCAGAACCAACACTGAAGCTTTCTTT.

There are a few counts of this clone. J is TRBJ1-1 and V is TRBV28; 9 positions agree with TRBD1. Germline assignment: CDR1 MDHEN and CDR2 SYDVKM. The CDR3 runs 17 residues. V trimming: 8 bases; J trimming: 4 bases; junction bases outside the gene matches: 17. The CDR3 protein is CASSSDRGYERGTEAFF. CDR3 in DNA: TGTGCCAGCTCATCGGACAGGGGCTACGAACGGGGCACTGAAGCTTTCTTT.